This T cell receptor beta chain was recorded in a study of T cell responses to AZD1222 COVID-19 vaccine. Data came from immunoSEQ multiplex PCR; TCRdb stores just in-frame clones and leaves some out. The table records around 99,000 clones, 80% to 95% of them present only once. This TCR was sampled from an adult who received the AZD1222 COVID-19 vaccine. The source was peripheral blood, collected 28 days after the second AZD1222 dose.

The CDR3 bases are TGTGCCAGTAGTGCGGACAGGGGCGGAAGGGACACTGAAGCTTTCTTT. Translation gives CASSADRGGRDTEAFF. The rearrangement uses TRBV19 and TRBJ1-1, with 9 bases that match TRBD1. In germline, CDR1 is LNHDA, CDR2 SQIVND (reference sequence). The CDR3 extends over 16 amino acids. With 5 bases clipped from V and 3 bases from J, the junction kept 10 bases outside the gene matches.